Below are 10 T cell receptor beta chains sequenced from a single sample in a study of memory CD4+ T cells and cytomegalovirus serostatus. The sort gate was single viable CD3+CD4+CD8-CD45RO+ cells for memory CD4+ T cells. Some clones are missing from TCRdb's copy, which holds only in-frame ones; the method was immunoSEQ multiplex PCR. The sample contains some 80,000 clones, 65% to 85% of which appear only once. Source material: memory CD4+ T cells from blood. These TCRs come from an adult in good health and CMV-seronegative.

The J gene is TRBJ2-3, the V gene TRBV30, with D perhaps matching TRBD2 (6 bases). The CDR3 contains 12 residues. Deletions cut 4 bases from V and 1 base from J, with 6 bases between. CDR1 and CDR2 (germline): GTSNPN, SVGIG (reference sequence). The DNA for the CDR3 is TGTGCCTGGACTAGCGGCACAGATACGCAGTATTTT. Translation: CAWTSGTDTQYF.

This clone has just a few counts. The CDR3 loop reads CASSTLDRDEQYF. The CDR3 DNA sequence: TGTGCCAGCAGCACGTTGGACAGGGACGAGCAGTACTTC. This rearrangement joins TRBV7-9 to TRBJ2-7; TRBD1 aligns across 8 bases. This CDR3 is 13 amino acids long. Germline lookup yields CDR1 SEHNR and CDR2 FQNEAQ (reference sequence). With 5 bases clipped from V and 5 bases from J, the junction kept 5 bases outside the gene matches.

The sample holds a few counts of this clone. The gene calls are TRBV28 and TRBJ1-2; D is undetermined. The V gene lost 7 bases and the J gene lost 8 bases, with 14 bases spanning the gap. CDR3 length equals 12 residues. Germline V gene lookup returns CDR1 MDHEN and CDR2 SYDVKM. CDR3 region: CASTHRRAGYTF. The CDR3 nucleotides are TGTGCCAGCACCCATAGGCGGGCCGGCTACACCTTC.

The chain couples TRBV29-1 to TRBJ1-4; 10 bases are shared with TRBD1. V was pared by 4 bases and J by 4 bases, with 3 bases of the junction left unmatched. CDR3 size: 14 residues. Germline values: CDR1 SQVTM, CDR2 ANQGSEA. CDR3 in DNA: TGCAGCGTTGGACAGGGGGCTTATAATGAAAAACTGTTTTTT. This encodes CSVGQGAYNEKLFF.

This clone was picked up a small number of times. The chain is built from TRBV2 and TRBJ1-5; D may be TRBD1 (6 bases). The CDR3 is made up of 11 amino acids. Germline CDR1 reads SNHLY; CDR2 reads FYNNEI. The germline V and J ends were trimmed by 6 bases and 12 bases, with 12 bases remaining between them. The DNA for the CDR3 is TGTGCCAGCAGAAGGGGGAGTATCCAGCATTTT. It yields the protein CASRRGSIQHF.

The rearrangement joins TRBV6-5 to TRBJ1-1; D possibly corresponds to TRBD1 (6 bases). Germline CDR1 is MNHEY and CDR2 is SVGAGI. Deletions cut 5 bases from V and 1 base from J, with 11 bases between. The CDR3 has 14 amino acids. CDR3 DNA sequence: TGTGCCAGCAGTACCGGACAGTCGAACACTGAAGCTTTCTTT. Translating it yields CASSTGQSNTEAFF.

The chain uses TRBV25-1 and TRBJ2-3, with 9 positions matching TRBD2. Trimming cost V 5 bases and J 6 bases; bases outside gene matches: 6. The CDR3 is made up of 14 amino acids. Germline V gene data show CDR1 as MGHDK and CDR2 as SYGVNS. Written as DNA, the CDR3 is TGTGCCAGCAGTAGGGCGGGGGGGCTGGATACGCAGTATTTT. Translating it yields CASSRAGGLDTQYF.

Regarding this clone: Within the sample, other DNA sequences also encode this same CDR3. The rearrangement joins TRBV5-1 to TRBJ2-5; D remains ambiguous. V gave up 0 bases and J gave up 2 bases, with 5 bases separating them. This CDR3 is built from 13 residues. Germline CDR1 and CDR2: SGHRS and YFSETQ. Written as DNA, the CDR3 is TGCGCCAGCAGCTTGGGCAGTCAAGAGACCCAGTACTTC. Its protein product is CASSLGSQETQYF.

The chain links TRBV7-3 to TRBJ2-5, with 7 bases matching TRBD2. The germline gives CDR1 SGHTA, CDR2 FQGTGA. This CDR3 region has 15 residues. V lost 1 base and J lost 1; bases outside the gene matches: 3. The CDR3 DNA follows: TGTGCCAGCAGCTTAAACCCTAGCGGCCAAGAGACCCAGTACTTC. Encoded protein: CASSLNPSGQETQYF.

With respect to this clone: At one boundary the junction diverges from the germline segment, which might be a read error. The chain recombines TRBV7-7 with TRBJ2-1; 7 nucleotides agree with TRBD2. The CDR3 runs to 14 residues. Germline-derived CDR1 and CDR2 are SSHAT and FNYEAQ (reference sequence). CDR3 bases: TGTGCTAGCAGCCCTCGGACTAGATCCAATGAGCAGTTCTTC. This gives the protein CASSPRTRSNEQFF.